A single sample gave rise to the 29 T cell receptor beta chains below, sequenced in a study of cytomegalovirus exposure and HLA in healthy donors. PCR was performed using 60 Vbeta and 13 Jbeta primers. Produced via immunoSEQ multiplex PCR; TCRdb's table is partial and in-frame only. The repertoire consists of under 150,000 clones, with about 77% occurring once and the leading ten covering roughly 5%. The material sequenced was PBMCs. The receptor source for this set is a woman younger than 45 in good health and CMV-seropositive.

The J gene is TRBJ2-1, the V gene TRBV10-3; TRBD1 might be the D (5 bases). CDR3 size: 16 residues. The germline V gene has CDR1 ENHRY and CDR2 SYGVKD. V was shortened by 4 bases and J by 4 bases, with 17 bases between the two germline ends. The CDR3 spells CAISATVLGYYNEQFF. The CDR3 bases are TGTGCCATCAGTGCGACAGTCCTGGGGTATTACAATGAGCAGTTCTTC.

The rearrangement links TRBV19 to TRBJ2-6, with D uncertain. Trimming pared 7 bases from V and 1 base from J, leaving 8 bases between. Germline CDR1 reads LNHDA; CDR2 reads SQIVND (reference sequence). The CDR3 consists of 14 residues. In DNA, the CDR3 is TGTGCCAGTATTCAGAGGTCTGGGGCCAACGTCCTGACTTTC. It translates to CASIQRSGANVLTF.

J is TRBJ1-3 and V is TRBV4-1; D is possibly TRBD1 (6 bases). CDR1 is MGHRA, CDR2 YSYEKL, per germline. CDR3 size: 17 residues. Between the trimmed V and J ends, which lost 4 bases and 2 bases, there was a span of 18 bases. The CDR3 reads CASSRTSGRGTGNTIYF. The DNA of the CDR3 is TGCGCCAGCAGCCGAACGTCAGGCAGGGGCACTGGAAACACCATATATTTT.

This chain uses TRBV7-8 with TRBJ1-1; the D gene is possibly TRBD1 (5 bases). CDR1 SGHVS and CDR2 FQNEAQ come from the germline V gene. V dropped 7 bases and J dropped 1 base, with 10 bases sitting between them. The CDR3 loop spans 13 amino acids. The CDR3 DNA follows: TGTGCCAGCATAGGACACCCGAACACTGAAGCTTTCTTT. Translated: CASIGHPNTEAFF.

This rearrangement joins TRBV7-3 to TRBJ1-1, with 9 bases lining up with TRBD1. With 5 bases clipped from V and 9 bases from J, the junction kept 10 bases outside the gene matches. There are 14 residues in the CDR3. Germline values: CDR1 SGHTA, CDR2 FQGTGA. CDR3 bases: TGTGCCAGCAGCCCCTCCCCGGGACAGGGACAAGCTTTCTTT. Its translation: CASSPSPGQGQAFF. Using reference TRBV7-3 and TRBJ1-1 for the parts outside the CDR3, the full variable domain is GAGVSQTPSNKVTEKGKYVELRCDPISGHTALYWYRQSLGQGPEFLIYFQGTGAADDSGLPNDRFFAVRPEGSVSTLKIQRTERGDSAVYLCASSPSPGQGQAFFGQGTRLTVV.

J is TRBJ2-5 and V is TRBV15; 10 positions agree with TRBD2. Germline V lookup: CDR1 LNHNV, CDR2 YYDKDF (reference sequence). Germline trimming cut 8 bases from V and 5 bases from J; bases unmatched to any gene: 11. The CDR3 spans 15 residues. The CDR3 is CATSRGTSGAETQYF. The CDR3 nucleotides are TGTGCCACCTCCCGGGGAACTAGCGGGGCGGAGACCCAGTACTTC.

This clone was seen just once. The chain recombines TRBV1 with TRBJ2-7; TRBD1 is the table's D call, not checked against the DNA. TRBV1 is a recognized pseudogene. The CDR3 is 16 residues long. Here the CDR3 DNA reads TGCACCAGCAGCCAGGCGAGGGACAGGTTCTTCTACGAGCAGTACTTC. Protein sequence: CTSSQARDRFFYEQYF.

The V gene is TRBV5-1, the J gene TRBJ2-7, with TRBD1 as a possible D gene (7 bases). Trimming shortened V by 1 base and J by 4 bases, and 15 bases separated the two germline ends. Germline CDR1 is SGHRS and CDR2 is YFSETQ. This CDR3 is 15 amino acids long. The CDR3 reads CASSLTGQEGYEQYF. The CDR3 DNA reads TGCGCCAGCAGCTTGACCGGACAGGAGGGTTACGAGCAGTACTTC. The variable domain in full, completed from reference TRBV5-1 and TRBJ2-7, reads KAGVTQTPRYLIKTRGQQVTLSCSPISGHRSVSWYQQTPGQGLQFLFEYFSETQRNKGNFPGRFSGRQFSNSRSEMNVSTLELGDSALYLCASSLTGQEGYEQYFGPGTRLTVT.

The chain recombines TRBV9 with TRBJ2-3; D gene unclear. CDR1 SGDLS and CDR2 YYNGEE come from the germline V gene. Between the trimmed V and J ends, which lost 3 bases and 3 bases, there was a span of 5 bases. CDR3 length: 12 amino acids. CDR3 sequence: CASSATTDTQYF. CDR3 DNA sequence: TGTGCCAGCAGCGCAACAACAGATACGCAGTATTTT.

The V and J genes are TRBV5-1 and TRBJ1-3; tentatively, D is TRBD1 (5 bases). CDR1 is SGHRS and CDR2 is YFSETQ in the germline V gene. V lost 5 bases and J 1 base, leaving 16 bases between the germline ends. The CDR3 loop spans 16 amino acids. CDR3 coding DNA: TGCGCCAGCAGAAGGGGTTCAGGAGAGTCTGGAAACACCATATATTTT. This gives the protein CASRRGSGESGNTIYF.

A remark on this clone: A read error is likely, as this CDR3 ends without the conserved phenylalanine or tryptophan. V is TRBV23-1 and J is TRBJ1-1; D remains ambiguous. TRBV23-1 qualifies as an ORF whose function is uncertain. This CDR3 is 14 amino acids long. V lost 3 bases, J lost 7 bases, and 15 bases lay in between. Here the CDR3 reads CASSHFYRHVEAFS. For the CDR3, the DNA is TGCGCCAGCAGTCACTTCTACCGACACGTTGAAGCTTTCTCT.

This clone was seen more than once but under ten times. This sequence joins TRBV10-3 and TRBJ2-1; 11 bases are shared with TRBD1. The CDR3 has 15 amino acids. V trimming: 7 bases; J trimming: 6 bases; junction bases outside the gene matches: 8. Germline V gene sequence: CDR1 ENHRY, CDR2 SYGVKD. The CDR3 nucleotides read TGTGCCATCAACGAAGGGACAGGGGGTTTCAATGAGCAGTTCTTC. The encoded protein is CAINEGTGGFNEQFF.

This chain connects TRBV6-1 to TRBJ2-7; maybe TRBD1 (6 bases). Germline V CDR1 and CDR2: MNHNS, SASEGT. The V gene lost 7 bases and the J gene lost 1 base, with 11 bases spanning the gap. The CDR3 covers 13 residues. CDR3 amino acids: CASIGDNSYEQYF. CDR3 DNA sequence: TGTGCCAGCATCGGGGACAATTCCTACGAGCAGTACTTC.

As regards this clone: In the same sample, other DNA sequences code for this CDR3. V usage is TRBV5-1 and J usage is TRBJ1-4, with TRBD1 matching over 8 bases. Germline CDR1 reads SGHRS; CDR2 reads YFSETQ. The CDR3 is 13 residues long. J was trimmed by 8 bases and V by 4 bases; bases with no gene match: 4. The chain's CDR3 is CASSPGTGEKLFF. The CDR3 DNA reads as TGCGCCAGCAGCCCAGGGACAGGCGAAAAACTGTTTTTT.

In its sample, this clone was seen once. The chain combines TRBV19 with TRBJ1-2, with 7 bases lining up with TRBD1. Germline lookup yields CDR1 LNHDA and CDR2 SQIVND (reference sequence). This CDR3 spans 12 amino acids. Trimming at V came to 3 bases and at J to 6 bases, leaving 1 base not matched to a gene. The CDR3 coding sequence is TGTGCCAGTAGTATTACAGGGGATGGCTACACCTTC. Encoded protein: CASSITGDGYTF.

The V gene is TRBV12-2, the J gene TRBJ2-7; the table calls TRBD2, which could not be checked here. TRBV12-2 is noted as a pseudogene. The CDR3 has 17 amino acids. The CDR3 DNA reads as TGTGCAAGTCGCTTAGATCGCAGCGGGATGGAGTCCTACGAGCAGTACTTC. Translated: CASRLDRSGMESYEQYF.

The chain couples TRBV2 to TRBJ1-2; 9 bases are shared with TRBD1. After removal of 7 bases from V and 5 bases from J, the junction contained 11 bases not matched to a gene. Germline V gene lookup returns CDR1 SNHLY and CDR2 FYNNEI. This CDR3 comprises 15 residues. This CDR3 reads CASNNRTGAWYGYTF. Here the CDR3 DNA reads TGTGCCAGCAATAACCGGACAGGGGCATGGTATGGCTACACCTTC. The variable domain in full, with the rest retrieved from reference TRBV2 and TRBJ1-2, is EPEVTQTPSHQVTQMGQEVILRCVPISNHLYFYWYRQILGQKVEFLVSFYNNEISEKSEIFDDQFSVERPDGSNFTLKIRSTKLEDSAMYFCASNNRTGAWYGYTFGSGTRLTVV.

V is TRBV5-4 and J is TRBJ2-5; perhaps TRBD1 as D (5 bases). Per germline, CDR1 SGHNT and CDR2 YYREEE (reference sequence). This CDR3 has 14 residues. The V and J ends lost 1 base and 1 base respectively, with 8 bases between them. In DNA form, the CDR3 reads TGTGCCAGCAGCTTGCGACAGAGCCAAGAGACCCAGTACTTC. This sequence encodes CASSLRQSQETQYF.

The chain links TRBV5-1 to TRBJ2-5; weak D call: TRBD1 (6 bases). Trimming removed 6 bases from V and 0 bases from J, with 18 bases in between. This CDR3 is 16 amino acids long. Per germline, CDR1 SGHRS and CDR2 YFSETQ. CDR3 coding DNA: TGCGCCAGCATTAGGACAGAGGGCCTGTACCAAGAGACCCAGTACTTC. It specifies CASIRTEGLYQETQYF.

The chain employs TRBV5-4 and TRBJ2-2, with 8 bases lining up with TRBD2. From germline, CDR1 is SGHNT and CDR2 YYREEE (reference sequence). The V segment lost 5 bases and the J segment 0 bases; nucleotides outside the gene matches: 6. The CDR3 extends over 16 amino acids. CDR3 DNA: TGTGCCAGCAGAGAAGAAGCGGGGGCGAACACCGGGGAGCTGTTTTTT. Translated: CASREEAGANTGELFF. Based on the CDR3 plus reference TRBV5-4 and TRBJ2-2, the full variable domain is ETGVTQSPTHLIKTRGQQVTLRCSSQSGHNTVSWYQQALGQGPQFIFQYYREEENGRGNFPPRFSGLQFPNYSSELNVNALELDDSALYLCASREEAGANTGELFFGEGSRLTVL.

The V gene is TRBV18, the J gene TRBJ1-2; 10 positions match TRBD1. With V trimmed by 2 bases and J by 8 bases, 11 bases remained unmatched. The germline V gene encodes CDR1 KGHSH and CDR2 LQKENI. This CDR3 spans 16 amino acids. CDR3 region: CASSPGTGEGLGGYTF. CDR3 nucleotide sequence: TGTGCCAGCTCACCAGGGACAGGGGAGGGCCTAGGAGGCTACACCTTC.

The V call is TRBV7-3, the J call TRBJ1-6; possibly TRBD1 for D (5 bases). The germline V and J ends were trimmed by 6 bases and 10 bases, with 16 bases remaining between them. The CDR3 length is 14 residues. Germline assignment: CDR1 SGHTA and CDR2 FQGTGA. CDR3 sequence: CASSLSGGGSPLHF. The DNA of the CDR3 is TGTGCCAGCAGTTTGTCCGGGGGGGGATCACCCCTCCACTTT.

The chain combines TRBV10-3 with TRBJ2-3; 7 bases map to TRBD2. Germline CDR1 and CDR2: ENHRY and SYGVKD. Unmatched junction bases numbered 11, after V lost 6 bases and J lost 5 bases. The CDR3 totals 15 residues. CDR3 protein: CAIRPSGEGRDTQYF. The CDR3 region has the DNA TGTGCCATCAGACCGAGCGGGGAAGGGAGAGATACGCAGTATTTT.

The gene calls are TRBV11-2 and TRBJ2-2; D is possibly TRBD2 (5 bases). Germline CDR1 reads SGHAT; CDR2 reads FQNNGV. The V and J ends lost 2 bases and 1 base respectively, with 8 bases between them. The CDR3 has 15 residues. The CDR3 region has the DNA TGTGCCAGCAGCTTACTAGCCGTGAACACCGGGGAGCTGTTTTTT. Protein sequence: CASSLLAVNTGELFF.

This chain connects TRBV30 to TRBJ1-1; TRBD1 might be the D (5 bases). Between the trimmed V and J ends, which lost 3 bases and 0 bases, there was a span of 11 bases. Germline V lookup: CDR1 GTSNPN, CDR2 SVGIG (reference sequence). The CDR3 spans 14 residues. The CDR3 DNA reads TGTGCCTGGAGCCGACAGCTCATGAACACTGAAGCTTTCTTT. This codes for CAWSRQLMNTEAFF.

The genes are TRBV5-1 and TRBJ1-2; no reliable D call. V was trimmed by 0 bases and J by 1 base, leaving 10 bases between them. The CDR3 extends over 15 amino acids. Germline CDR1 SGHRS, CDR2 YFSETQ. Written as DNA, the CDR3 is TGCGCCAGCAGCTTGGGTGTCGGGTTTAACTATGGCTACACCTTC. It translates to CASSLGVGFNYGYTF.

This clone has more than one count but fewer than ten. The chain employs TRBV2 and TRBJ1-2, with TRBD1 matching over 7 bases. The germline CDR1 and CDR2 sequences are SNHLY and FYNNEI. V trimming: 4 bases; J trimming: 2 bases; junction bases outside the gene matches: 7. This CDR3 has 15 amino acids. The CDR3 DNA reads as TGTGCCAGCAGTGGCAGGGGGATAGAGAACTATGGCTACACCTTC. Its translation: CASSGRGIENYGYTF.

This clone was observed a handful of times. This chain joins TRBV5-4 and TRBJ1-1; 9 bases align to TRBD1. The length of the CDR3 is 14 residues. The V segment lost 0 bases and the J segment 3 bases; nucleotides outside the gene matches: 0. Germline values: CDR1 SGHNT, CDR2 YYREEE (reference sequence). The DNA for the CDR3 is TGTGCCAGCAGCTTGGACAGGGGGCACACTGAAGCTTTCTTT. It encodes CASSLDRGHTEAFF.

J is TRBJ2-1 and V is TRBV30; a possible D gene is TRBD1 (5 bases). This CDR3 is 11 amino acids long. Germline V gene sequence: CDR1 GTSNPN, CDR2 SVGIG (reference sequence). The V end was cut by 4 bases, the J end by 8 bases, with 9 bases between. DNA of the CDR3: TGTGCCTGGACCGCAGGGTATGAGCAGTTCTTC. Encoded protein: CAWTAGYEQFF.